Sequencing of this T cell receptor beta chain was carried out in a study of T cells after posttransplantation cyclophosphamide. Study-level points and caveats: Later blood repertoires were often dominated by clones from the donor CD8+ memory compartment.

Sampled 1 year posttransplant, controls received myeloablative marrow transplants, methotrexate and a calcineurin inhibitor. This CDR3 has 14 amino acids. V dropped 8 bases and J dropped 4; count of bases not matched to a gene: 4. Germline V gene data show CDR1 as LNHDA and CDR2 as SQIVND (reference sequence). Here immunoSEQ multiplex PCR was the method, and the copy in TCRdb shows in-frame clones only, minus some. The sample has over 20,000 clones, 70% to 90% seen once; the top ten hold approximately 2.3%. As for this clone: Its antigen is not identified.

The TCR comes from a female patient in her 30s who received an allogeneic stem cell transplant from an unrelated donor, was CMV-positive, and had acute and chronic GVHD. The graft donor may have given rise to some T cells. The genes are TRBV19 and TRBJ2-2; TRBD2 agrees at 10 bases. The sequences come from PBMCs, collected around 350 days after allogeneic stem cell transplant with calcineurin inhibitor and methotrexate. The CDR3 reads CASGTSVRTGELFF. CDR3 DNA sequence: TGTGCCAGTGGGACTAGCGTCCGCACCGGGGAGCTGTTTTTT.